The 25 T cell receptor beta chains below all came from one sample that was sequenced in a study of blood T cell repertoires in COVID-19. Sequencing used immunoSEQ multiplex PCR; TCRdb keeps in-frame clones, though not all of them. The table records 40,000 to 55,000 clones, 70% to 85% of them present only once. Sequencing input: peripheral blood. These receptors all come from a man in his fifties or sixties with active COVID-19.

This clone was picked up one time. CDR3 loop: CASSKGPTGDKNIQYF. The CDR3 nucleotides read TGTGCCAGCAGCAAAGGACCGACAGGGGACAAAAACATTCAGTACTTC. This chain joins TRBV21-1 and TRBJ2-4; the table's D call of TRBD1 was not tested on the DNA. TRBV21-1 constitutes a pseudogene. This CDR3 has 16 residues.

This clone was picked up one time. The rearrangement links TRBV27 to TRBJ2-1, with 12 bases aligning to TRBD2. CDR3 size: 18 residues. Germline lookup yields CDR1 MNHEY and CDR2 SMNVEV (reference sequence). Trimming removed 5 bases from V and 2 bases from J; junction bases left unmatched: 10. The CDR3 region has the DNA TGTGCCAGCAGTCAGTTAGCACTAGCGGGGGGCCCCTACAATGAGCAGTTCTTC. Translated, it gives CASSQLALAGGPYNEQFF.

The V and J genes are TRBV6-5 and TRBJ2-7, with D maybe TRBD2 (7 bases). The V gene's germline CDR1 is MNHEY and CDR2 SVGAGI. V lost 0 bases, J lost 2 bases, and 8 bases lay in between. The CDR3 runs 14 residues. Here the CDR3 DNA reads TGTGCCAGCAGTTACTCGGGGGGGCCCTACGAGCAGTACTTC. It is translated as CASSYSGGPYEQYF.

This rearrangement joins TRBV10-3 to TRBJ2-5, with 8 bases lining up with TRBD1. In germline, CDR1 is ENHRY, CDR2 SYGVKD. CDR3 size: 17 residues. V lost 0 bases to trimming and J lost 1 base; unmatched junction nucleotides: 7. CDR3 DNA sequence: TGTGCCATCAGTGAGTCGGTGACAGGGGAGTCCCAAGAGACCCAGTACTTC. It translates to CAISESVTGESQETQYF.

The genes are TRBV6-6 and TRBJ1-4; no clear D. Per germline, CDR1 MNHNY and CDR2 SVGAGI (reference sequence). Trimming took off 0 bases at V and 8 bases at J, with 16 bases between the two ends. This CDR3 region has 16 residues. This CDR3 reads CASSYSLGRAREKLFF. The CDR3 coding sequence is TGTGCCAGCAGTTACTCCCTCGGGAGGGCCCGAGAAAAACTGTTTTTT.

This chain links TRBV6-1 with TRBJ2-7; 9 positions match TRBD2. CDR3 size: 15 residues. CDR1 MNHNS and CDR2 SASEGT come from the germline V gene. Trimming cost V 0 bases and J 3 bases; bases outside gene matches: 3. The chain's CDR3 is CASSEAPAGGYEQYF. CDR3 nucleotide sequence: TGTGCCAGCAGTGAAGCCCCAGCGGGGGGCTACGAGCAGTACTTC.

The chain links TRBV3-1 (or the pseudogene TRBV3-2) to TRBJ2-7; maybe TRBD1 (6 bases). Germline lookup yields CDR1 LGHDT and CDR2 YNNKEL (reference sequence). The CDR3 length is 13 residues. V was clipped by 5 bases and J by 3 bases, with 11 bases between them. CDR3 sequence reads: CASSKGTFYEQYF. In DNA, the CDR3 is TGTGCCAGCAGCAAAGGGACATTCTACGAGCAGTACTTC.

The chain employs TRBV6-6 and TRBJ2-3; D remains unclear. This CDR3 is 13 amino acids long. V lost 2 bases and J 6 bases, leaving 9 bases between the germline ends. CDR1 is MNHNY and CDR2 is SVGAGI in the germline V gene (reference sequence). The CDR3 protein is CASSYPPRDTQYF. The DNA of the CDR3 is TGTGCCAGCAGTTACCCCCCCAGGGATACGCAGTATTTT.

This chain uses TRBV4-3 with TRBJ2-7; 11 bases are shared with TRBD2. The V gene end was trimmed by 5 bases and the J gene end by 1 base; junction bases not matched to a gene: 4. CDR1 and CDR2 from the germline V gene are LGHNA and YSLEER. This CDR3 is built from 15 residues. The CDR3 DNA sequence: TGCGCCAGCAGCATTCTAGCGGGGGGATCCTACGAGCAGTACTTC. The encoded protein is CASSILAGGSYEQYF.

This rearrangement joins TRBV13 to TRBJ2-1; 7 nucleotides agree with TRBD2. The V gene end was trimmed by 3 bases and the J gene end by 5 bases; junction bases not matched to a gene: 1. This CDR3 is built from 13 residues. The germline CDR1 and CDR2 sequences are PRHDT and FYEKMQ (reference sequence). For the CDR3, the DNA is TGTGCCAGCAGCTTCGGGGGGAACAATGAGCAGTTCTTC. This gives the protein CASSFGGNNEQFF.

V and J are TRBV10-3 and TRBJ2-2, with 7 nucleotides matching TRBD2. The CDR3 contains 13 residues. V lost 6 bases to trimming and J lost 5 bases; unmatched junction nucleotides: 3. Germline CDR1 is ENHRY and CDR2 is SYGVKD. The CDR3 DNA follows: TGTGCCATCAGCACGGGAGGAACCGGGGAGCTGTTTTTT. The encoded protein is CAISTGGTGELFF.

This chain uses TRBV19 with TRBJ2-1; D is uncertain. Germline V CDR1 and CDR2: LNHDA, SQIVND (reference sequence). The V and J ends lost 3 bases and 5 bases respectively, with 8 bases between them. The CDR3 covers 13 residues. Here the CDR3 reads CASSIGTNNEQFF. CDR3 in DNA: TGTGCCAGTAGTATTGGTACAAACAATGAGCAGTTCTTC.

The gene calls are TRBV6-5 and TRBJ1-4, with unresolved D. Germline loops: CDR1 MNHEY, CDR2 SVGAGI. V lost 5 bases, J lost 5 bases, and 9 bases lay in between. The CDR3 sequence is 13 residues long. The CDR3 sequence is CASSRRENEKLFF. CDR3 sequence (DNA): TGTGCCAGCAGTCGACGGGAGAATGAAAAACTGTTTTTT.

The chain couples TRBV5-1 to TRBJ1-5; 7 bases align to TRBD1. V gave up 5 bases and J gave up 5 bases; unmatched junction bases: 10. The CDR3 spans 15 residues. Germline-derived CDR1 and CDR2 are SGHRS and YFSETQ. For the CDR3, the DNA is TGCGCCAGCAGAGAACAGGGGCTCCCAGATCAGCCCCAGCATTTT. Amino acid sequence: CASREQGLPDQPQHF.

The CDR3: CASSLEGVAGANVLTF. CDR3 in DNA: TGCGCCAGCAGCTTGGAAGGGGTGGCTGGGGCCAACGTCCTGACTTTC. The chain joins TRBV5-1 to TRBJ2-6; maybe TRBD1 (5 bases). Trimming cost V 0 bases and J 2 bases, with 9 bases left between them. The CDR3 sequence is 16 residues long. Germline-derived CDR1 and CDR2 are SGHRS and YFSETQ.

The chain combines TRBV9 with TRBJ2-7; perhaps TRBD1 as D (6 bases). Deletions cut 3 bases from V and 3 bases from J, with 13 bases between. The germline CDR1 and CDR2 sequences are SGDLS and YYNGEE. This CDR3 region has 14 residues. The CDR3 DNA follows: TGTGCCAGCAGCGAGGGACACCAGATCTACGAGCAGTACTTC. Translated, it gives CASSEGHQIYEQYF.

The gene calls are TRBV4-3 and TRBJ1-6, with D perhaps TRBD1 (5 bases). This CDR3 spans 15 amino acids. With 1 base removed from V and 9 bases from J, the gap between germline ends came to 13 bases. CDR1 LGHNA and CDR2 YSLEER come from the germline V gene. Here the CDR3 reads CASSQAQGSPSPLHF. The CDR3 DNA sequence: TGCGCCAGCAGCCAAGCCCAGGGATCCCCTTCACCCCTCCACTTT.

This chain connects TRBV9 to TRBJ2-4, with 8 positions matching TRBD1. Trimming removed 0 bases from V and 5 bases from J; junction bases left unmatched: 7. Germline V CDR1 and CDR2: SGDLS, YYNGEE. This CDR3 contains 16 residues. CDR3 sequence: CASSVGGTGMENIQYF. The DNA for the CDR3 is TGTGCCAGCAGCGTAGGCGGGACAGGTATGGAAAACATTCAGTACTTC.

This clone was counted only a few times. The rearrangement joins TRBV7-2 to TRBJ1-2, with TRBD1 matching 9 bases. J was trimmed by 2 bases and V by 4 bases; bases with no gene match: 8. The CDR3 runs to 16 residues. Germline lookup yields CDR1 SGHTA and CDR2 FQGNSA. The CDR3 DNA reads TGTGCCAGCAGCTCATACTCCACAGGGGGCAACTATGGCTACACCTTC. Residues: CASSSYSTGGNYGYTF. Using reference TRBV7-2 and TRBJ1-2 for the parts outside the CDR3, the full variable domain is GAGVSQSPSNKVTEKGKDVELRCDPISGHTALYWYRQSLGQGLEFLIYFQGNSAPDKSGLPSDRFSAERTGGSVSTLTIQRTQQEDSAVYLCASSSYSTGGNYGYTFGSGTRLTVV.

The chain recombines TRBV5-1 with TRBJ2-7, with a possible D match to TRBD2 (5 bases). This CDR3 is 16 amino acids long. The germline V gene encodes CDR1 SGHRS and CDR2 YFSETQ. The ends were cut back, 6 bases at V and 0 bases at J, with 19 bases in the middle. The CDR3 bases are TGCGCCAGCACCCTGGGAACCTGGGCGGGCTCCTACGAGCAGTACTTC. It specifies CASTLGTWAGSYEQYF.

The CDR3 bases are TGTGCCAGCAGTAGATTGACAGGGTACGAGCAGTACTTC. Translating it yields CASSRLTGYEQYF. The V gene is TRBV27, the J gene TRBJ2-7, with 7 bases matching TRBD1. This CDR3 contains 13 residues. The germline CDR1 and CDR2 sequences are MNHEY and SMNVEV (reference sequence). V lost 5 bases to trimming and J lost 4 bases; unmatched junction nucleotides: 5.

The chain is built from TRBV6-6 and TRBJ1-3, with D hard to call. The length of the CDR3 is 15 residues. Trimming pared 5 bases from V and 2 bases from J, leaving 13 bases between. Germline V gene data show CDR1 as MNHNY and CDR2 as SVGAGI (reference sequence). Written as DNA, the CDR3 is TGTGCCAGCAGTCGTGATTTAGTCCCTGGAAACACCATATATTTT. As protein: CASSRDLVPGNTIYF.

The chain uses TRBV7-5 and TRBJ2-7; TRBD1 is taken as the D call from the table, unchecked against the DNA. TRBV7-5 is designated a pseudogene. The CDR3 length is 22 residues. The CDR3, as DNA: TGTGTCAGAAGAACAAGAACAGGGGGCGGACGGTATGGTAGTTCTTGTGTCTACGAGCAGTACTTC. Its protein product is CVRRTRTGGGRYGSSCVYEQYF.

This chain connects TRBV12-3 or TRBV12-4 to TRBJ1-4; D gene unclear. With 10 bases removed from V and 4 bases from J, the gap between germline ends came to 13 bases. The CDR3 length is 13 residues. The CDR3: CATSLSFNEKLFF. As DNA, the CDR3 is TGTGCCACCTCTTTATCTTTTAATGAAAAACTGTTTTTT.

V gene TRBV7-9 combines with J gene TRBJ2-7; unclear D gene. V was trimmed by 2 bases and J by 7 bases, leaving 12 bases between them. Germline V lookup: CDR1 SEHNR, CDR2 FQNEAQ (reference sequence). CDR3 length: 13 residues. The CDR3 nucleotides are TGTGCCAGCAGCTTATCAACGGGTGAAGAGCAGTACTTC. Translation: CASSLSTGEEQYF. Together with reference TRBV7-9 and TRBJ2-7, the CDR3 gives the full variable domain: DTGVSQNPRHKITKRGQNVTFRCDPISEHNRLYWYRQTLGQGPEFLTYFQNEAQLEKSRLLSDRFSAERPKGSFSTLEIQRTEQGDSAMYLCASSLSTGEEQYFGPGTRLTVT.